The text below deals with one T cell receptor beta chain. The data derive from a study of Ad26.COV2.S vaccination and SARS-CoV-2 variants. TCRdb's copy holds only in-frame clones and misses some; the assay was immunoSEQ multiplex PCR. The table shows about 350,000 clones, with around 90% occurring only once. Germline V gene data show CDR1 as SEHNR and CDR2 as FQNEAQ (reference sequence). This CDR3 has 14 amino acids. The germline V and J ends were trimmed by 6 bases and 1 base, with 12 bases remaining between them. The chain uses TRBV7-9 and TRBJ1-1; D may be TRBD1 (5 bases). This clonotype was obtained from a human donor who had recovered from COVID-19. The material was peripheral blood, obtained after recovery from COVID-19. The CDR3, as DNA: TGTGCCAGCAGGCCCGGGACGACGAACACTGAAGCTTTCTTT. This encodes CASRPGTTNTEAFF.